This T cell receptor (beta chain) was sequenced during a study of radiation and T cells in renal cell carcinoma (TCRdb year 2020). Regarding the research as a whole: Samples came from a clinical trial, in which primary renal cell carcinomas received 15 Gy stereotactic body radiation therapy followed by nephrectomy 4 weeks later. In total, more than 50 samples underwent TCR beta sequencing: around 25 tumors plus 27 peripheral blood samples. In the 53 samples combined, around 3.9 million unique CDR3 nucleotide sequences were found, encoding roughly 3,000,000 unique CDR3 amino acid sequences.

What the time point label conveys for this sample: blood 2 weeks post-SBRT. Reading the label with the study, this specimen's treatment or condition is: 15 Gy SBRT to primary tumor, nephrectomy 4 weeks later. To follow tumor-enriched clonotypes, serial peripheral blood was collected from radiation-treated patients at baseline and at 2 weeks and 4 weeks after SBRT. All patients had renal cell carcinoma with clear cell pathology. Genomic DNA for TCR sequencing was prepared using the QIAamp DNA Blood Mini Kit (Qiagen). Only samples passing all quality control checks were included in the analyses. Comments on this clone: Its antigen specificity is not known. No per-base quality is available; no much larger clone lies one base away.

Trimming accounts for 5 bases at V and 7 bases at J, while the number of junction bases matched to no gene is 8. The germline V gene supplies CDR1 SGHNT and CDR2 YENEEA. Reading from cysteine to phenylalanine, the CDR3 counts 14 amino acids. Here the CDR3 DNA is all that survives: 42 bases in frame from base 1. Beyond this particular receptor, the publication reports: Effects of radiation dose or scheduling on the TCR repertoire could not be addressed with the single-armed trial design. Because no pretreatment tumor biopsies were available, whether clonotypes were present in the tumor at baseline could not be determined. Top tumor clonotypes rose in blood from baseline to 2 weeks post-radiation, then contracted by 4 weeks, suggesting transient expansion of tumor-resident clones. Tracking of blood repertoire dynamics stopped at approximately four weeks after treatment, with no follow-up past that point.

The immunoSEQ kit was used, according to the manufacturer's recommendations, to generate TCR beta libraries from genomic DNA. For library preparation, a first multiplex PCR was performed with proprietary primers, followed by a second PCR in which unique barcodes were added, and bead cleanups were performed after each round. Each sample batch included a kit-provided positive control reaction and a negative control reaction. The final libraries underwent checking on an Agilent 4200 TapeStation D1000 ScreenTape, volumetric pooling, and quantification by qPCR. Sequencing was performed on an Illumina NextSeq500 with a MidOutput 150-cycle cartridge, and 156 Read1 and 15 Index1 cycles were run with kit custom primers. The pooled library was loaded at 0.9 to 1 pM, with a roughly 18% PhiX control spiked in. On the authors' methods: The vendor-processed data were analyzed in R, and a clonotype was defined as all T cells that share the same CDR3 nucleotide sequence. For clone abundance analyses, frequencies were normalized to the 10,000 most abundant clones per sample. Public T cell clones, which averaged fewer than five per sample, were removed prior to analysis. An abundance difference of at least 32-fold between compartments was the criterion for calling clonotypes tumor-enriched or baseline blood-enriched. A beta-binomial differential abundance model was applied to find clonotypes that expanded or contracted between blood time points. Tumor-blood repertoire similarity was measured with the Baroni-Urbani and Buser coefficient, and groups were compared using two-tailed Wilcoxon tests in R. The immuneACCESS repertoire file appears here via TCRdb, limited to in-frame rearrangements. These files lack a portion of the clones; in checked studies, under half of the deficit traces to unresolved V genes, and the cause of the others is not known. V and J calls and clone size come straight from that table; D and trimming were deduced from the DNA. The table for this sample lists roughly 75,000 clones; around 76% of them were counted only once. The biggest ten clones account for nearly 6% of the sample.

The rearrangement combines TRBV11-3 with TRBJ2-5, with 9 bases in between that match TRBD1. The sequence came from a man between 60 and 75 years old with renal cell carcinoma. The source material was blood, sampled from a patient whose treatment included radiotherapy and nephrectomy. In nucleotides, the sequence is TGTGCCAGCAGCGCGACAGGGGGTGGGGCGACCCAGTACTTC. The encoded protein is CASSATGGGATQYF. When the CDR3 is completed using the reference TRBV11-3 and TRBJ2-5 genes on either side, the full variable domain is EAGVVQSPRYKIIEKKQPVAFWCNPISGHNTLYWYLQNLGQGPELLIRYENEEAVDDSQLPKDRFSAERLKGVDSTLKIQPAELGDSAVYLCASSATGGGATQYFGPGTRLLVL.